These 25 T cell receptor beta chains originate from one sample sequenced in a study of T-cell memory formation after mild COVID-19. TCRdb analysed the 5' RACE reads with MiXCR anew, one entry per CDR3 protein. This sample has some 350,000 distinct CDR3 sequences; about a sixth occur once, and the top ten carry 20% to 25%. Sequenced input: PBMCs or a T cell subset sorted from them (not recorded which). The receptors here all came from a man between 18 and 35 years old who had mild COVID-19 (a few samples of this study predate the infection). Cell type and time point are not known.

There are a few counts of this clonotype. The CDR3 region has the DNA TGTGCCAGCGGCGACAGGGGGCTAGGCTACGAGCAGTACTTC. Protein: CASGDRGLGYEQYF. The chain joins TRBV18 to TRBJ2-7, with 10 positions matching TRBD1. The CDR3 extends over 14 amino acids. V lost 8 bases to trimming and J lost 3 bases; unmatched junction nucleotides: 7. Per germline, CDR1 KGHSH and CDR2 LQKENI.

This clonotype was recorded at least ten times. CDR3 sequence: CSGVGGGTNEKLFF. The CDR3, as DNA: TGCAGTGGAGTAGGGGGTGGGACTAATGAAAAACTGTTTTTT. The chain combines TRBV20-1 with TRBJ1-4; D is perhaps TRBD1 (6 bases). V was trimmed by 7 bases and J by 2 bases, leaving 14 bases between them. The CDR3 runs to 14 residues. Germline values: CDR1 DFQATT, CDR2 SNEGSKA (reference sequence).

The chain recombines TRBV3-1 with TRBJ2-7; D ambiguous. CDR1 LGHDT and CDR2 YNNKEL come from the germline V gene (reference sequence). CDR3 length: 13 residues. Trimming took 4 bases from V and 3 from J, leaving 10 bases between them. In DNA form, the CDR3 reads TGTGCCAGCAGCCGCGGATTCCACTACGAGCAGTACGTC. The encoded protein is CASSRGFHYEQYV.

The CDR3 DNA is TGTGCCAGCAGTGGACCGATTGGGCTAGCTAAAAACATTCAGTACTTC. Translating it yields CASSGPIGLAKNIQYF. The chain carries TRBV6-1 and TRBJ2-4, with TRBD2 as a possible D gene (5 bases). Germline V gives CDR1 MNHNS, CDR2 SASEGT. V shed 4 bases and J shed 4 bases, with 17 bases lying between them. This CDR3 spans 16 amino acids.

The chain carries TRBV2 and TRBJ1-5; D unresolved. The CDR3 runs to 16 residues. The V gene's germline CDR1 is SNHLY and CDR2 FYNNEI. V lost 3 bases to trimming and J lost 3 bases, with 15 bases between them. The CDR3: CASSESELPYNQPQHF. The CDR3 DNA is TGTGCCAGCAGTGAGTCAGAACTTCCCTACAATCAGCCCCAGCATTTT. The variable domain in full, with the rest retrieved from reference TRBV2 and TRBJ1-5, is EPEVTQTPSHQVTQMGQEVILRCVPISNHLYFYWYRQILGQKVEFLVSFYNNEISEKSEIFDDQFSVERPDGSNFTLKIRSTKLEDSAMYFCASSESELPYNQPQHFGDGTRLSIL.

This clonotype has a count of ten or more. The chain couples TRBV30 to TRBJ2-2, with TRBD1 as a possible D gene (6 bases). The CDR3 contains 13 residues. Trimming pared 7 bases from V and 1 base from J, leaving 10 bases between. Germline loops: CDR1 GTSNPN, CDR2 SVGIG (reference sequence). In DNA form, the CDR3 reads TGTGCCTCCCCGACAGGGAACACCGGGGAGCTGTTTTTT. It translates to CASPTGNTGELFF.

The rearrangement joins TRBV5-6 to TRBJ1-1, with D tentatively TRBD1 (5 bases). CDR1 and CDR2 (germline): SGHDT, YYEEEE. The ends were cut back, 3 bases at V and 11 bases at J, with 29 bases in the middle. The CDR3 length is 17 residues. The CDR3 sequence: CASSSIRQGSGRIRAFF. As DNA, the CDR3 is TGTGCCAGCAGCTCAATTAGGCAGGGCAGTGGACGAATAAGGGCTTTCTTT.

In this sample, this clonotype turned up a few times. The chain carries TRBV7-2 and TRBJ1-4; D might be TRBD1 (6 bases). Trimming cost V 5 bases and J 7 bases, with 17 bases left between them. CDR3 length: 15 residues. Germline V gives CDR1 SGHTA, CDR2 FQGNSA. The chain's CDR3 is CASSRTGQRTEKLFF. CDR3 nucleotides: TGTGCCAGCAGCCGAACCGGACAGCGAACTGAAAAACTGTTTTTT.

The CDR3 region has the DNA TGTGCCAGCAGCCATACAATGGGACAAGAGCCTGAAAAACTGTTTTTT. This encodes CASSHTMGQEPEKLFF. The rearrangement links TRBV5-6 to TRBJ1-4, with a weak D call TRBD1 (6 bases). The ends were cut back, 4 bases at V and 7 bases at J, with 20 bases in the middle. CDR3 length: 16 residues. Germline assignment: CDR1 SGHDT and CDR2 YYEEEE. The full variable domain, rest sourced from reference TRBV5-6 and TRBJ1-4, is DAGVTQSPTHLIKTRGQQVTLRCSPKSGHDTVSWYQQALGQGPQFIFQYYEEEERQRGNFPDRFSGHQFPNYSSELNVNALLLGDSALYLCASSHTMGQEPEKLFFGSGTQLSVL.

This clonotype was counted a few times. This chain links TRBV30 with TRBJ1-2, with D perhaps matching TRBD1 (5 bases). Germline CDR1 GTSNPN, CDR2 SVGIG (reference sequence). There are 12 residues in the CDR3. The V gene lost 1 base and the J gene lost 6 bases, with 9 bases spanning the gap. This CDR3 is CAWSAGSHGYTF. The CDR3 nucleotides read TGTGCCTGGAGTGCAGGGTCCCATGGCTACACCTTC.

The V gene is TRBV3-1, the J gene TRBJ2-3; 14 positions match TRBD2. The J segment lost 1 base and the V segment lost 4 bases, leaving 13 bases of the junction unmatched. The CDR3 totals 20 residues. Germline V lookup: CDR1 LGHDT, CDR2 YNNKEL (reference sequence). CDR3 DNA sequence: TGTGCCAGCAGCCGAGTATCCGGGACTAGCGGGGGTCGCGGCACAGATACGCAGTATTTT. As protein: CASSRVSGTSGGRGTDTQYF.

A few counts support this clonotype. The rearrangement uses TRBV2 and TRBJ2-3; 8 bases map to TRBD2. This CDR3 is built from 15 residues. Germline-derived CDR1 and CDR2 are SNHLY and FYNNEI. J lost 0 bases, V lost 7 bases, and 6 bases had no gene match. CDR3 protein: CASINLAGSTDTQYF. CDR3 coding DNA: TGTGCCAGCATTAACCTAGCGGGTAGCACAGATACGCAGTATTTT.

This clonotype was seen at least ten times. The chain is built from TRBV7-6 and TRBJ2-1; 8 bases fit TRBD1. This CDR3 has 15 residues. V shed 5 bases and J 6 bases; nucleotides not matched to a gene: 9. Germline-derived CDR1 and CDR2 are SGHVS and FNYEAQ. The CDR3 sequence: CASSLGQGGSNEQFF. CDR3 in DNA: TGTGCCAGCAGCCTCGGACAGGGAGGTTCCAATGAGCAGTTCTTC.

This clonotype showed up just a few times. The chain uses TRBV7-9 and TRBJ2-5; 7 bases are a match to TRBD1. V lost 8 bases, J lost 0 bases, and 3 bases stayed unmatched. This CDR3 has 13 residues. The germline V gene has CDR1 SEHNR and CDR2 FQNEAQ (reference sequence). CDR3: CASEGTDQETQYF. In DNA form, the CDR3 reads TGTGCCAGCGAAGGGACAGACCAAGAGACCCAGTACTTC.

In nucleotides, the CDR3 is TGCAGTGCTAGAGAGGCTCCAGAACACTACGAGCAGTACGTC. Encoded protein: CSAREAPEHYEQYV. The chain carries TRBV20-1 and TRBJ2-7; D remains ambiguous. Germline V lookup: CDR1 DFQATT, CDR2 SNEGSKA (reference sequence). V was clipped by 0 bases and J by 3 bases, with 12 bases between them. The CDR3 runs 14 residues.

This clonotype has only a few counts. This rearrangement joins TRBV9 to TRBJ1-6, with 7 bases matching TRBD1. The CDR3 sequence is 15 residues long. The V segment lost 3 bases and the J segment 5 bases; nucleotides outside the gene matches: 5. CDR1 is SGDLS and CDR2 is YYNGEE in the germline V gene. The CDR3 sequence: CASSDSGQHNSPLHF. The CDR3 DNA reads as TGTGCCAGCAGCGACTCGGGACAGCATAATTCACCCCTCCACTTT.

This clonotype was observed a handful of times. The V gene is TRBV4-3, the J gene TRBJ1-2, with D unresolved. Trimming removed 1 base from V and 0 bases from J, with 6 bases in between. Germline loops: CDR1 LGHNA, CDR2 YSLEER. The CDR3 has 14 amino acids. The DNA for the CDR3 is TGCGCCAGCAGCCAAGGGGTTTCTAACTATGGCTACACCTTC. This encodes CASSQGVSNYGYTF.

This clonotype was counted between two and nine times. V and J are TRBV28 and TRBJ1-1; D ambiguous. The length of the CDR3 is 12 residues. The germline CDR1 and CDR2 sequences are MDHEN and SYDVKM. With 4 bases removed from V and 6 bases from J, the gap between germline ends came to 9 bases. DNA for the CDR3: TGTGCCAGCAGTTCCGCCACCCCTGAAGCTTTCTTT. This gives the protein CASSSATPEAFF.

The J gene is TRBJ1-4, the V gene TRBV29-1; 7 nucleotides agree with TRBD1. CDR3 length equals 16 residues. V was clipped by 5 bases and J by 6 bases; unmatched bases: 15. Per the germline V gene, CDR1 is SQVTM and CDR2 is ANQGSEA. As DNA, the CDR3 is TGCAGCGTTCGGTTAATGAAGACAGGGCAAGATGAAAAACTGTTTTTT. It specifies CSVRLMKTGQDEKLFF.

This chain uses TRBV7-2 with TRBJ2-1, with D possibly TRBD2 on 6 matching bases. With 5 bases removed from V and 12 bases from J, the gap between germline ends came to 23 bases. This CDR3 spans 15 amino acids. Per germline, CDR1 SGHTA and CDR2 FQGNSA. CDR3: CASSLGLQSAGGQFF. DNA of the CDR3: TGTGCCAGCAGCCTGGGACTCCAGTCCGCCGGAGGGCAGTTCTTC.

This clonotype was observed many times. The chain couples TRBV27 to TRBJ2-7, with 13 nucleotides matching TRBD2. The germline gives CDR1 MNHEY, CDR2 SMNVEV (reference sequence). This CDR3 region has 13 residues. V gave up 6 bases and J gave up 5 bases; unmatched junction bases: 1. The CDR3 DNA reads as TGTGCCAGCAGCGGGACTAGCGGGGACGAGCAGTACTTC. It yields the protein CASSGTSGDEQYF.

This clonotype has more than one count but fewer than ten. The chain carries TRBV4-2 and TRBJ1-5; 10 bases line up with TRBD1. The V gene's germline CDR1 is LGHNA and CDR2 YNFKEQ. With V trimmed by 1 base and J by 9 bases, 6 bases remained unmatched. The CDR3 totals 15 residues. CDR3 amino acids: CASSQGQGAGRPQHF. CDR3 sequence (DNA): TGTGCCAGCAGCCAAGGACAGGGGGCCGGAAGGCCCCAGCATTTT.

The sample holds a few counts of this clonotype. The V gene is TRBV6-5, the J gene TRBJ1-2; D may be TRBD1 (5 bases). Germline V gene lookup returns CDR1 MNHEY and CDR2 SVGAGI. The V gene lost 7 bases and the J gene lost 3 bases, with 6 bases spanning the gap. This CDR3 is built from 11 residues. CDR3 DNA: TGTGCCAGCAAGGGGCACTATGGCTACACCTTC. This gives the protein CASKGHYGYTF.

The rearrangement links TRBV5-6 to TRBJ1-3; 9 nucleotides line up with TRBD1. The J segment lost 0 bases and the V segment lost 2 bases, leaving 6 bases of the junction unmatched. The CDR3 is 17 amino acids. The germline gives CDR1 SGHDT, CDR2 YYEEEE. CDR3 nucleotides: TGTGCCAGCAGCTTTTTGACAGGGGGTCTCTCTGGAAACACCATATATTTT. It specifies CASSFLTGGLSGNTIYF.

There are a few counts of this clonotype. V and J are TRBV25-1 and TRBJ2-7; D uncertain. Trimming shortened V by 4 bases and J by 7 bases, and 8 bases separated the two germline ends. The CDR3 totals 11 residues. The germline CDR1 and CDR2 sequences are MGHDK and SYGVNS. The CDR3 bases are TGTGCCAGCAGTGTAGGGATGGAGCAGTACTTC. Its translation is CASSVGMEQYF.